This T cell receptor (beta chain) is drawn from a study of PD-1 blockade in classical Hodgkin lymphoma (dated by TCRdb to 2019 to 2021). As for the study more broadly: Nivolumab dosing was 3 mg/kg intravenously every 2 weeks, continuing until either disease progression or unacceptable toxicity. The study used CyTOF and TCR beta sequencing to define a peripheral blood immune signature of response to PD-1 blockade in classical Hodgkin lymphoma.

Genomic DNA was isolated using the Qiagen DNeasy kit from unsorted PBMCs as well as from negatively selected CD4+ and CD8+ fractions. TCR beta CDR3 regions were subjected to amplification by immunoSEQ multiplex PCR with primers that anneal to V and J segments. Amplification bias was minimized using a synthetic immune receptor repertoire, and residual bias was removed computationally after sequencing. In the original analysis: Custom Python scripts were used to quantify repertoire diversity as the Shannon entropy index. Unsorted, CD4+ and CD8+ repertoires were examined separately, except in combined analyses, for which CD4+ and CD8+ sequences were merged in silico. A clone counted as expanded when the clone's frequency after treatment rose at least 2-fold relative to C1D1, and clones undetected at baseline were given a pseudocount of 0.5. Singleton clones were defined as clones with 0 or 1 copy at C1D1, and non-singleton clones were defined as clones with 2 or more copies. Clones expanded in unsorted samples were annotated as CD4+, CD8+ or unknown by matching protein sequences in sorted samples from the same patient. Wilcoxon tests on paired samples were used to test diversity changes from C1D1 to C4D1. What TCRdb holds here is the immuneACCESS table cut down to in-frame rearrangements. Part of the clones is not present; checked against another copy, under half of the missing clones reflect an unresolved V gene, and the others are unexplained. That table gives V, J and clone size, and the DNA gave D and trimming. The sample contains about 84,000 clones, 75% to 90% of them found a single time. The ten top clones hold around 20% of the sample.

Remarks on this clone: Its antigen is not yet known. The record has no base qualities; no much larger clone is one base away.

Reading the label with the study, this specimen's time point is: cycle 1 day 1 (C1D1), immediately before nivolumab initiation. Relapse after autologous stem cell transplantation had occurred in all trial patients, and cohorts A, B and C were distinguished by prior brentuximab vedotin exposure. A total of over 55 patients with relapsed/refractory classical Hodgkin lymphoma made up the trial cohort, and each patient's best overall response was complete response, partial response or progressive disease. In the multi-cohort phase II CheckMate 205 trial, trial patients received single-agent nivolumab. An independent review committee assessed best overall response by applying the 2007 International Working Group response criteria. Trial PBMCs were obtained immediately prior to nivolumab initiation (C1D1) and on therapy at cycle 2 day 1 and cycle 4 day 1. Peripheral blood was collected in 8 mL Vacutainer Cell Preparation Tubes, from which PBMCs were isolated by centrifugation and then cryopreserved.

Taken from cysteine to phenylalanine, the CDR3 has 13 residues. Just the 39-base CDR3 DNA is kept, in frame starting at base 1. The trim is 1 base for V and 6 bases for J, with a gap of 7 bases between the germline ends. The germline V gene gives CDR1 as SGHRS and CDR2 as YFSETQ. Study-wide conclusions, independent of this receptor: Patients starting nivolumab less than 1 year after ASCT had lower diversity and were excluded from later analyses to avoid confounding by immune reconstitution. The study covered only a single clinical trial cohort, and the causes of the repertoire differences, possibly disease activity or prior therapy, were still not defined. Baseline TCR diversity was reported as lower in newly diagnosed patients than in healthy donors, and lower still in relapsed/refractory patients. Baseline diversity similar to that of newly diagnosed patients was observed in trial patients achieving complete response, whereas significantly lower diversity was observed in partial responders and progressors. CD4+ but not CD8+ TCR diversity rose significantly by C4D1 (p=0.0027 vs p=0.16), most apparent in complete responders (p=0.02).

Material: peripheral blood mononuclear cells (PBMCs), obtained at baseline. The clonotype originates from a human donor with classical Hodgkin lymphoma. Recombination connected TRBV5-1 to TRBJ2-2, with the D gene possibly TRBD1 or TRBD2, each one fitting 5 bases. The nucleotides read TGCGCCAGCAGCTTGTTGGGGGCCGGGGAGCTGTTTTTT. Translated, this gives CASSLLGAGELFF.